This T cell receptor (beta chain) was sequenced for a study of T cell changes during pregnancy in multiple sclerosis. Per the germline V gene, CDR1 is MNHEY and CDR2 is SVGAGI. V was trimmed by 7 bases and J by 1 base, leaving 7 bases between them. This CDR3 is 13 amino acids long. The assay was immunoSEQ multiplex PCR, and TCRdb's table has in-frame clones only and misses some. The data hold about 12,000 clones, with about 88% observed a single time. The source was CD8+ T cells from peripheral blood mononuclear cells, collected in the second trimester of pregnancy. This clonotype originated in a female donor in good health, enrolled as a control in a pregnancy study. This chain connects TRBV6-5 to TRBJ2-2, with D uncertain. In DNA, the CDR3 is TGTGCCAGCAAGGCAGGGAACACCGGGGAGCTGTTTTTT. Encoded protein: CASKAGNTGELFF.